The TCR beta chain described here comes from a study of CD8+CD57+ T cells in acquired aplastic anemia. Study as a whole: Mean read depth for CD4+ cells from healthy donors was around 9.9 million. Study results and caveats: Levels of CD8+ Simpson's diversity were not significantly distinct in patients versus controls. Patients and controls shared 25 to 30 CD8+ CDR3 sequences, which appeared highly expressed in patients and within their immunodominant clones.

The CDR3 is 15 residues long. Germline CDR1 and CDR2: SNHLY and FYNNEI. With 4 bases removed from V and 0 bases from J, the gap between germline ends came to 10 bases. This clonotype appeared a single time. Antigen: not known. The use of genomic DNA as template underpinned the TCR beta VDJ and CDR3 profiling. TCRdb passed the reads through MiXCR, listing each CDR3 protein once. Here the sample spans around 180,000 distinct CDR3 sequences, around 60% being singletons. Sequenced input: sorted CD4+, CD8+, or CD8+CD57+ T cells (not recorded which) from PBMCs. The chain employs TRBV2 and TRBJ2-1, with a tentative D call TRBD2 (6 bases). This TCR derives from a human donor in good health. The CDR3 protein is CASSVAANSYNEQFF. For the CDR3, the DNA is TGTGCCAGCAGTGTAGCGGCAAACTCCTACAATGAGCAGTTCTTC.